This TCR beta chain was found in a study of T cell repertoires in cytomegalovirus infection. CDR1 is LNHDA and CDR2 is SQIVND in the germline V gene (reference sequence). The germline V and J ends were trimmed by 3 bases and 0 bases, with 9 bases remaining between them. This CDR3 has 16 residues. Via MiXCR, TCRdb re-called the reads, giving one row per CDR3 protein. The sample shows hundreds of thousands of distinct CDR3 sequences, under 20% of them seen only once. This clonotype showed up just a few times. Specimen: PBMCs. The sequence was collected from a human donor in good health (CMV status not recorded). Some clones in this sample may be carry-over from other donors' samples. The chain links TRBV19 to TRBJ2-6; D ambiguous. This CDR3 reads CASSMVWASGANVLTF. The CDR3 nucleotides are TGTGCCAGTAGTATGGTGTGGGCCTCTGGGGCCAACGTCCTGACTTTC.